Detailed here is one TCR beta chain. The antigen remains undetermined. The data are from a study of OX40 agonist ivuxolimab in advanced cancers. Study background: Prior therapy, whether anti-PD-1, anti-PD-L1 or anti-CTLA-4, was allowed, and roughly 40% had some. General study results and limits: Expanded peripheral T cell antigen specificity was not determined. CD8+ T cells showed, on average, more clonal expansion than CD4+ cells. Relatively little clonal expansion, among the lowest observed, appeared in partial responders at 0.1-3.0 mg/kg.

Using immunoSEQ multiplex PCR, the repertoire was profiled, and TCRdb retains in-frame clones only, with some absent. In the table there are about 55,000 clones, roughly 90% of which are singletons. The origin of this receptor is an adult with an advanced solid tumor such as melanoma, head and neck, liver or kidney cancer. This specimen was CD4+ or CD8+ T cells sorted from blood, taken in a trial of the OX40 agonist ivuxolimab.

CDR3 region: CASSPPIGLAEGGTDTQYF. The CDR3 DNA sequence: TGTGCCAGCTCACCACCGATTGGACTAGCGGAGGGAGGCACAGATACGCAGTATTTT. This chain uses TRBV18 with TRBJ2-3; 10 positions agree with TRBD2. The junction had 10 bases not matched to a gene; V was cut back by 0 bases and J by 1 base. The CDR3 contains 19 residues. In germline, CDR1 is KGHSH, CDR2 LQKENI.